A single sample is the source of the 3 T cell receptor beta chains below, sequenced in a study of T-cell reconstitution after alpha-beta-depleted transplantation in children. Unique molecular identifiers were incorporated when the TCRbeta library was constructed. From the PCR reads, TCRdb called clonotypes with MiXCR, one entry per CDR3 protein. Altogether around 500,000 distinct CDR3 sequences are present, about 23% being singletons, with the ten largest covering 12% to 15%. The starting material was PBMCs, mostly from graft donor cells, obtained 360 days after TCRalphabeta/CD19-depleted stem cell transplant. Receptors originate from a boy in the first two years of life who had a stem cell transplant for acute myeloid leukemia, so the T cells may come from the graft donor.

Only one count was recorded for this clonotype. The CDR3 bases are TGCGCCAGCAGCCTGGACAGTAATGAAAAACTGTTTTTT. Protein sequence: CASSLDSNEKLFF. The chain carries TRBV5-1 and TRBJ1-4; maybe TRBD1 (6 bases). Deletions cut 4 bases from V and 4 bases from J, with 8 bases between. The CDR3 covers 13 residues. Germline CDR1 reads SGHRS; CDR2 reads YFSETQ.

This clonotype was counted at least ten times. The V and J genes are TRBV6-2 or TRBV6-3 and TRBJ2-6; D ambiguous. V lost 6 bases to trimming and J lost 4 bases, with 13 bases between them. This CDR3 has 15 residues. Germline CDR1 is MNHEY and CDR2 is SVGEGT. CDR3 bases: TGTGCCAGCAGCCTACGCATCACCGGGGCCAACGTCCTGACTTTC. Residues: CASSLRITGANVLTF.

The chain uses TRBV5-6 and TRBJ2-1, with D perhaps matching TRBD2 (5 bases). Germline CDR1 reads SGHDT; CDR2 reads YYEEEE. This CDR3 contains 17 residues. V lost 0 bases to trimming and J lost 0 bases, with 13 bases between them. CDR3 protein: CASSLALAPSSYNEQFF. CDR3 DNA: TGTGCCAGCAGCTTGGCCTTAGCGCCCAGCTCCTACAATGAGCAGTTCTTC. The full variable domain, rest sourced from reference TRBV5-6 and TRBJ2-1, is DAGVTQSPTHLIKTRGQQVTLRCSPKSGHDTVSWYQQALGQGPQFIFQYYEEEERQRGNFPDRFSGHQFPNYSSELNVNALLLGDSALYLCASSLALAPSSYNEQFFGPGTRLTVL.